These T cell receptor beta chains were read from a single sample in a study of T cell repertoires in cytomegalovirus infection. From the reads, TCRdb called clonotypes with MiXCR, one entry per CDR3 protein. The sample includes just over 450,000 distinct CDR3 sequences, about two fifths of them seen just once. Their cognate antigens are unknown. The specimen comprised cultured PBMCs, sampled from culture after CMV antigen stimulation. The receptor source for this set is a human donor in good health (CMV status not recorded). Some clones in this sample may be carry-over from other donors' samples. Both conserved end residues are part of each CDR3. Fields, in order: J gene, D gene, clone size, V gene, CDR3 DNA, CDR3 protein. D genes are given only for firm matches. Where a row states a size, it is once, few, many or the class of an expanded clone; other rows omit it.

>TRBJ2-3|.|.|TRBV28
TGTGCCAGCAGTGCCGGAGCGGGTACTAGCACAGATACGCAGTATTTT
CASSAGAGTSTDTQYF
>TRBJ2-2|.|few|TRBV19
TGTGCCAGTAGGCCGGGACCGATTGGGGAGCTGTTTTTT
CASRPGPIGELFF
>TRBJ1-6|TRBD1|few|TRBV7-2
TGTGCCAGCAGCCCGGACAGGGGTCATTCACCCCTCCACTTT
CASSPDRGHSPLHF
>TRBJ2-5|.|many|TRBV7-2
TGTGCCAGCAGCTTAGGAGGCAGCATAGGAGAGACCCAGTACTTC
CASSLGGSIGETQYF
>TRBJ1-2|TRBD1|once|TRBV20-1
TGCAGTGCTAGAGATTGGGGACAGGGAACCTACACCTTC
CSARDWGQGTYTF
>TRBJ1-2|.|.|TRBV6-5
TGTGCCAGCAGCCTGGGAGTAGGGTATGGCTACACCTTC
CASSLGVGYGYTF
>TRBJ2-5|.|.|TRBV12-3/TRBV12-4
TGTGCCAGCAGACCCACAGGGTTACAAGAGACCCAGTACTTC
CASRPTGLQETQYF
>TRBJ2-7|TRBD2|.|TRBV7-6
TGTGCCAGCAGCTTTGCTAGCGGGGGGGCCTACGAGCAGTACTTC
CASSFASGGAYEQYF
>TRBJ2-7|.|.|TRBV11-2
TGTGCCAGCACCCAAAGAACGGGATACTCCTACGAGCAGTACTTC
CASTQRTGYSYEQYF
>TRBJ1-1|.|few|TRBV12-5
TGTGCTAGTGGTTTGCACTACAGCCCGGGGAACACTGAAGCTTTCTTT
CASGLHYSPGNTEAFF
>TRBJ2-1|TRBD2|.|TRBV6-2/TRBV6-3
TGTGCCAGCAGTTACCCTCAGCGGGAGGATGAGCAGTTCTTC
CASSYPQREDEQFF
>TRBJ2-7|.|.|TRBV12-3/TRBV12-4
TGTGCCAGCAGTTCACTACTAACGCCGGGACACGGAGACCCCTACGAGCAGTACTTC
CASSSLLTPGHGDPYEQYF
>TRBJ2-1|TRBD2|.|TRBV7-6
TGTGCCAGCAGCTTAGCCTTACGCGGGAGGGTTCTCGGTTTTGAGCAGTTCTTC
CASSLALRGRVLGFEQFF
>TRBJ2-5|.|.|TRBV28
TGTGCCTGGTCCGAGGCAAACCAAGAGACCCAGTACTTC
CAWSEANQETQYF
>TRBJ1-5|TRBD1|.|TRBV12-3/TRBV12-4
TGTGCCAGCAGTTCACAGGGGGTGGGCAATCAGCCCCAGCATTTT
CASSSQGVGNQPQHF
>TRBJ2-5|.|.|TRBV6-5
TGTGCCAGCAGTTCCCCGGGCCCGTACCAAGAGACCCAGTACTTC
CASSSPGPYQETQYF
>TRBJ2-3|.|many|TRBV7-2
TGTGCCAGCAGCCCAAGGGCGGATACGCAGTATTTT
CASSPRADTQYF
>TRBJ1-3|.|many|TRBV7-2
TGTGCCAGCAGCTTTACTGTCGCTGGAAACACCATATATTTT
CASSFTVAGNTIYF
>TRBJ2-5|TRBD2|.|TRBV12-3/TRBV12-4
TGTGCCAGCAGTTTGATCGTGCAGGGAGGGCAGAGGACGGAGACCCAGTACTTC
CASSLIVQGGQRTETQYF
>TRBJ2-1|TRBD2|many|TRBV7-2
TGTGCCAGCAGCTCCGGGGGGGCTGCAGGGGAGCAGTTCTTC
CASSSGGAAGEQFF
>TRBJ2-7|TRBD2|.|TRBV6-5
TGTGCCAGCAGCACTAGCGGGGCCTCCTACGAGCAGTACTTC
CASSTSGASYEQYF
>TRBJ2-5|.|once|TRBV10-3
TGTGCCATCAGGGGGACGGCGGAGGAGACCCAGTACTTC
CAIRGTAEETQYF
>TRBJ1-5|TRBD1|.|TRBV19
TGTGCCAGTAGTACCGACGGACAGGAACGAAATCAGCCCCAGCATTTT
CASSTDGQERNQPQHF
>TRBJ2-6|.|few|TRBV7-8
TGTGCCAGCAGCCCTACAGCCGGGGCCAACGTCCTGACTTTC
CASSPTAGANVLTF
>TRBJ2-2|TRBD2|.|TRBV5-5
TGTGCCAGCAGCTCATATCTAGCGGGGAACACCGGGGAGCTGTTTTTT
CASSSYLAGNTGELFF
>TRBJ2-7|.|.|TRBV6-2/TRBV6-3
TGTGCCAGCAGTTTCTCCGGGACACCTACCTACGAGCAGTACTTC
CASSFSGTPTYEQYF
>TRBJ2-7|.|.|TRBV10-2
TGCGCCAGCAGTGAGTCGAACCACGAGCAGTACTTC
CASSESNHEQYF
>TRBJ1-5|TRBD1|many|TRBV7-2
TGTGCCAGCAGCCACGGACAGGTCTGGCCGCCCCAGCATTTT
CASSHGQVWPPQHF
>TRBJ1-5|TRBD1|.|TRBV7-2
TGTGCCAGCAGCTTAGTCAGGGGGCAGGGTCAGCCCCAGCATTTT
CASSLVRGQGQPQHF
>TRBJ2-3|.|.|TRBV6-5
TGTGCCAGCAGTTACTCAGGGACAAACACAGATACGCAGTATTTT
CASSYSGTNTDTQYF
>TRBJ2-7|.|.|TRBV19
TGTGCCAGTAGTATAGTCGCCAGTTCCTACGAGCAGTACTTC
CASSIVASSYEQYF
>TRBJ2-3|TRBD1|.|TRBV27
TGTGCCAGCAGTAGGGGGCGGGCGGATACGCAGTATTTT
CASSRGRADTQYF
>TRBJ2-5|.|.|TRBV5-1
TGCGCCAGCAGAGACACGTATCGGATTAAGACCCAGTACTTC
CASRDTYRIKTQYF
>TRBJ2-1|TRBD2|many|TRBV7-2
TGTGCCAGCAGCTTAGACATGGGACTAGCGGTATACAATGAGCAGTTCTTC
CASSLDMGLAVYNEQFF
>TRBJ2-3|TRBD2|few|TRBV12-3/TRBV12-4
TGTGCCAGCAAAAGGGAGCTAGCGGGAGGGCCCACAGATACGCAGTATTTT
CASKRELAGGPTDTQYF
>TRBJ1-3|.|.|TRBV7-2
TGTGCCAGCAGCTTACAGTCCTTCGCTGGAAACACCATATATTTT
CASSLQSFAGNTIYF
>TRBJ2-5|.|many|TRBV7-8
TGTGCCAGCAGCTACTCCAAAGAGACCCAGTACTTC
CASSYSKETQYF
>TRBJ2-1|TRBD2|few|TRBV7-2
TGTGCCAGCAGCTTGGCGGGAGTTACCTACAATGAGCAGTTCTTC
CASSLAGVTYNEQFF
>TRBJ2-5|.|.|TRBV7-2
TGTGCCAGCAGCGGTCGAGAGGAGACCCAGTACTTC
CASSGREETQYF
>TRBJ1-1|TRBD1|.|TRBV7-2
TGTGCCAGCAGCCTGACAGGGAGAGCTGAAGCTTTCTTT
CASSLTGRAEAFF
>TRBJ2-3|TRBD1|once|TRBV7-6
TGTGCCAGCAGCCCCGACAGGGGCACAGATACGCAGTATTTT
CASSPDRGTDTQYF
>TRBJ2-1|TRBD2|.|TRBV6-2/TRBV6-3
TGTGCCAGCAGTTACATAGCGGGGAGTAACAATGAGCAGTTCTTC
CASSYIAGSNNEQFF
>TRBJ2-1|.|few|TRBV7-8
TGTGCCAGCAGCTCGATAAGGCCCCCCGTTTGGGATGAGCAGTTCTTC
CASSSIRPPVWDEQFF